The rows below give T cell receptor beta chains drawn from one sample of a study of early T cells in non-severe SARS-CoV-2 infection. TCRdb ran MiXCR on the 5' RACE reads and lists one entry per CDR3 protein. The sample has roughly 63,000 distinct CDR3 sequences; roughly 12% are singletons. The specimen was whole blood. These receptors were obtained from an adult who was a healthcare worker with PCR-confirmed SARS-CoV-2 infection or an uninfected control (not recorded which). CDR3s include the opening cysteine and the closing phenylalanine or tryptophan. Fields, in order: clone size, D gene, V gene, J gene, CDR3 DNA, CDR3 protein. D genes are given only for firm matches. Clone size is stated in some rows and not others, as once, few, many or a class when expanded.

clone size: NA; D gene: NA; V gene: TRBV3-1; J gene: TRBJ2-7; CDR3 DNA: TGTGCCAGCAGCCAAAATCGGAAGGGGCGTTCCGAGCAGTACTTC; CDR3 protein: CASSQNRKGRSEQYF
clone size: many; D gene: TRBD1; V gene: TRBV29-1; J gene: TRBJ1-4; CDR3 DNA: TGCAGCGTTGAGGGACAGGGATTGGAAAAACTGTTTTTT; CDR3 protein: CSVEGQGLEKLFF
clone size: many; D gene: TRBD2; V gene: TRBV20-1; J gene: TRBJ2-7; CDR3 DNA: TGCAGCGCTTGGCCGGGACTAGCAGTCGAGCAGTACTTC; CDR3 protein: CSAWPGLAVEQYF
clone size: few; D gene: NA; V gene: TRBV29-1; J gene: TRBJ2-7; CDR3 DNA: TGCAGCGTTGAGACCCTCTACGAGCAGTACTTC; CDR3 protein: CSVETLYEQYF
clone size: NA; D gene: NA; V gene: TRBV30; J gene: TRBJ2-1; CDR3 DNA: TGTGCCTGGTGGACAGCCTACAATGAGCAGTTCTTC; CDR3 protein: CAWWTAYNEQFF
clone size: NA; D gene: NA; V gene: TRBV20-1; J gene: TRBJ2-3; CDR3 DNA: TGCAGTGCTCTTGGGCGGGCGAGTTTCGGTACGCAGTATTTT; CDR3 protein: CSALGRASFGTQYF
clone size: NA; D gene: NA; V gene: TRBV5-4; J gene: TRBJ2-6; CDR3 DNA: TGTGCCAGCAGCTTGAGTAGCACCGGGGCCAACGTCCTGACTTTC; CDR3 protein: CASSLSSTGANVLTF
clone size: NA; D gene: TRBD2; V gene: TRBV5-1; J gene: TRBJ2-1; CDR3 DNA: TGCGCCAGCAGCTTGATAGCGGGTCTCTCCTACAATGAGCAGTTCTTC; CDR3 protein: CASSLIAGLSYNEQFF
clone size: many; D gene: NA; V gene: TRBV28; J gene: TRBJ2-6; CDR3 DNA: TGTGCCAGCAGTAGTTCAGCGTCTGGGGCCAACGTCCTGACTTTC; CDR3 protein: CASSSSASGANVLTF
clone size: few; D gene: NA; V gene: TRBV24-1; J gene: TRBJ2-1; CDR3 DNA: TGTGCCACCAGTGATTTAATCGGTGAGCAGTTCTTC; CDR3 protein: CATSDLIGEQFF
clone size: many; D gene: TRBD2; V gene: TRBV9; J gene: TRBJ2-1; CDR3 DNA: TGTGCCAGCAGCCCAGGGCGGCTAGCGGGACAGTATGAGCAGTTCTTC; CDR3 protein: CASSPGRLAGQYEQFF
clone size: many; D gene: NA; V gene: TRBV12-3/TRBV12-4; J gene: TRBJ1-1; CDR3 DNA: TGTGCCAGCAGTCCAGCCACTGAAGCTTTCTTT; CDR3 protein: CASSPATEAFF
clone size: few; D gene: NA; V gene: TRBV11-2; J gene: TRBJ2-1; CDR3 DNA: TGTGCCAGCAGCTCGGGAGCAGGCAATGAGCAGTTCTTC; CDR3 protein: CASSSGAGNEQFF
clone size: many; D gene: NA; V gene: TRBV9; J gene: TRBJ1-6; CDR3 DNA: TGTGCCAGCAGCGTAGCGGCGGGCGGAGGCTCACCCCTCCACTTT; CDR3 protein: CASSVAAGGGSPLHF
clone size: few; D gene: NA; V gene: TRBV18; J gene: TRBJ1-5; CDR3 DNA: TGTGCCAGCTCACCACCGACCCTAGGGCAGCCCCAGCATTTT; CDR3 protein: CASSPPTLGQPQHF
clone size: few; D gene: NA; V gene: TRBV18; J gene: TRBJ2-6; CDR3 DNA: TGTGCCAGCTCACCAGGTCCGCCTGGGGCCAACGTCCTGACTTTC; CDR3 protein: CASSPGPPGANVLTF
clone size: many; D gene: NA; V gene: TRBV5-1; J gene: TRBJ2-3; CDR3 DNA: TGCGCCAGCCGCGTGGGGACTAGCACAGATACGCAGTATTTT; CDR3 protein: CASRVGTSTDTQYF
clone size: NA; D gene: TRBD2; V gene: TRBV7-2; J gene: TRBJ2-1; CDR3 DNA: TGTGCCAGCAGCCCACCCTCGAGCCTAGCGGGATTCTCCTACAATGAGCAGTTCTTC; CDR3 protein: CASSPPSSLAGFSYNEQFF
clone size: many; D gene: TRBD2; V gene: TRBV3-1; J gene: TRBJ2-7; CDR3 DNA: TGTGCCAGCAGCCAAGGGACTAGCGGGAACCGCGAGCAGTACTTC; CDR3 protein: CASSQGTSGNREQYF